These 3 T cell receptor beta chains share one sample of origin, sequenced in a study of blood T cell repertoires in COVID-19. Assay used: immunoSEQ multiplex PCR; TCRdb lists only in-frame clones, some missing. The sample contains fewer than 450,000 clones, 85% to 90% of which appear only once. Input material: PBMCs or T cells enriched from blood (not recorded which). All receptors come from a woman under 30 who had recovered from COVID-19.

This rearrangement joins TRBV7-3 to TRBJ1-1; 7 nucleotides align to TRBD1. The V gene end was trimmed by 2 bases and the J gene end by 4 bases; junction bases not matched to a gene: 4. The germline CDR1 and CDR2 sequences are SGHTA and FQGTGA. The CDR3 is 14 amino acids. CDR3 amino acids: CASSLLSGGTEAFF. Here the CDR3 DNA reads TGTGCCAGCAGCTTACTATCAGGGGGCACTGAAGCTTTCTTT.

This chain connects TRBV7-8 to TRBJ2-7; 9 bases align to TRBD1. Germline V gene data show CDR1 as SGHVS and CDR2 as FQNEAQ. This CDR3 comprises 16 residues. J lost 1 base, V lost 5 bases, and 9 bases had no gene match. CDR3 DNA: TGTGCCAGCAGCAGTGCCCGGGACAGGGTGTCCTACGAGCAGTACTTC. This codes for CASSSARDRVSYEQYF.

The CDR3 bases are TGTGCCAGCAGTTCGGGGTTTGGAAACACCATATATTTT. Amino acid sequence: CASSSGFGNTIYF. This chain uses TRBV28 with TRBJ1-3; D call uncertain. The V and J ends lost 4 bases and 3 bases respectively, with 7 bases between them. CDR3 size: 13 residues. The germline V gene has CDR1 MDHEN and CDR2 SYDVKM.